This T cell receptor beta chain emerged from a study of blood T cell repertoires in COVID-19. Across the study: The samples span acute and convalescent COVID-19 from the United States, Italy and Spain.

Trimming took 7 bases from V and 8 from J, leaving 18 bases between them. The CDR3 runs to 14 residues. Germline V gene data show CDR1 as LGHDT and CDR2 as YNNKEL (reference sequence). Original handling: Amplifying reference gene primers gave estimates of nucleated cell counts. TCRdb keeps only in-frame clones here, not all; method: immunoSEQ multiplex PCR. For V, J and clone size, that table is used; D and trimming come from the DNA. In the table there are approximately 75,000 clones, over 65% of which are singletons. The receptor was derived from a woman older than 75 with acute or convalescent COVID-19. Material: peripheral blood. This chain connects TRBV3-1 (or the pseudogene TRBV3-2) to TRBJ1-3, with D perhaps matching TRBD1 (5 bases). The CDR3 region has the DNA TGTGCCAGCACCATGGGACTGGGCAGAGACACCATATATTTT. Translating gives CASTMGLGRDTIYF.